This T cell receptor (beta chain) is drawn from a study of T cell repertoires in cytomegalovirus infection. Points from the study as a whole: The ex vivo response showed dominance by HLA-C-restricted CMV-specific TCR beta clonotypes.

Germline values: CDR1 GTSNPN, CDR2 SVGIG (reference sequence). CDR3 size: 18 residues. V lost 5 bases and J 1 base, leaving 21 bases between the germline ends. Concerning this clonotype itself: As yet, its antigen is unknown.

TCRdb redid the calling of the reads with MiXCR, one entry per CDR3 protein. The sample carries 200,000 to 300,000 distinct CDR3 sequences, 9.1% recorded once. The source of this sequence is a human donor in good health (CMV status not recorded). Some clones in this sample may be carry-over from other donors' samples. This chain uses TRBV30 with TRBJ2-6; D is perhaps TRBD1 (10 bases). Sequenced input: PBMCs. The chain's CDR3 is CAWARGGQGSSGANVLTF. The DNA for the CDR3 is TGTGCCTGGGCGCGGGGGGGACAGGGGTCTTCTGGGGCCAACGTCCTGACTTTC.